This TCR beta chain was recovered during a study of T cell responses to AZD1222 COVID-19 vaccine. About this clone itself: The target antigen is unknown.

This table comes from immunoSEQ multiplex PCR, and its TCRdb copy is limited to in-frame clones, with some not included. The sample comprises 180,000 or so clones, around 90% of which are singletons, and around 1.9% rests with the top ten. Study-level findings and limits: Along spike, vaccine-associated CD4 TCRs were found throughout, with dominance at 160-218 and 743-854.

The sequenced sample was peripheral blood, obtained 28 days after the second AZD1222 dose. This TCR was sampled from an adult who received the AZD1222 COVID-19 vaccine.

CDR3 amino acids: CASSLGTSNTGELFF. CDR3 in DNA: TGTGCCAGCAGCTTAGGGACTTCGAACACCGGGGAGCTGTTTTTT. The chain joins TRBV7-2 to TRBJ2-2, with D perhaps TRBD2 (5 bases). CDR3 length: 15 amino acids. V lost 1 base and J 0 bases, leaving 6 bases between the germline ends. CDR1 is SGHTA and CDR2 is FQGNSA in the germline V gene. Drawing the rest from reference TRBV7-2 and TRBJ2-2, the complete variable domain is GAGVSQSPSNKVTEKGKDVELRCDPISGHTALYWYRQSLGQGLEFLIYFQGNSAPDKSGLPSDRFSAERTGGSVSTLTIQRTQQEDSAVYLCASSLGTSNTGELFFGEGSRLTVL.